This T cell receptor (beta chain) was captured in a study of T-cell memory formation after mild COVID-19 listed by TCRdb under 2021. For context, the study as a whole: TCR sequence clusters from the two donors were found to be largely donor specific. Two young, previously healthy adult volunteers, one female and one male, were included in the cohort. T-cell clones expanding and contracting after mild COVID-19 in a couple of donors were tracked by longitudinal TCRalpha and TCRbeta repertoire sequencing.

TCRdb records Illumina NovaSeq 6000 as the sequencer. TCRalpha and TCRbeta cDNA libraries were constructed by 5'RACE with constant-segment primers, with sample barcodes and unique molecular identifiers being introduced. Trizol reagent was used to extract RNA from every sample. Amplification of the libraries took two PCR steps, and the second step added a second sample barcode plus Illumina TruSeq adapters. Libraries were sequenced on an Illumina NovaSeq with 2 x 150 bp paired-end reads. In the original analysis: Reads were demultiplexed and collapsed into UMI-guided consensus sequences with migec v1.2.7. Using mixcr v2.1.11, the UMI consensuses were aligned to TRA and TRB V and J templates and assembled into clonotypes. A clonotype was counted as expanded or contracted only if both edgeR and NoisET called the change significant, with noise models trained on biological replicates. edgeR calls used a false discovery rate-adjusted p below 0.01 and a log2 fold-change threshold of 1. As an exploratory analysis of dynamics, max-normalized trajectories of the 1000 most abundant clonotypes were examined with PCA combined with hierarchical clustering. Each responding clone was given a CD4 or CD8 phenotype based on the CD4+ and CD8+ repertoires, which had been sequenced separately. TCRdb took the public reads, trimmed them with fastp at Q25, ran MiXCR for clone calling and kept in-frame beta chains. Here each entry gathers all rows of one CDR3 protein and keeps the most common genes and DNA. TCRdb, not the authors, supplied the V and J calls. The sample data list over 300,000 distinct CDR3 sequences, and 20% to 25% of these were observed just once. The ten most abundant clones make up 21% of the sample.

PBMCs were isolated by Ficoll-Paque density gradient centrifugation. Cut back by 1 base and 9 bases, the V and J ends lie 15 bases apart. Based on the germline V gene (reference sequence), the CDR1 and CDR2 sequences are SEHNR and FQNEAQ. There are 14 amino acids in the CDR3, from cysteine to phenylalanine inclusive. The only DNA kept is the CDR3, 42 bases in frame from the first base. Study-wide conclusions, independent of this receptor: Some responding clones were found in pre-infection memory, which suggests that pre-existing cross-reactive memory T cells took part in the SARS-CoV-2 response. The study covered only a couple of mild cases, and larger cohorts including severe cases with pre-infection samples were considered necessary. Clones that contracted from day 15 to 85 showed balanced CD4/CD8 phenotypes, whereas a second wave of clones that expanded from day 15 to 37 leaned towards CD4+. SARS-CoV-2 specificity of the second-wave clones peaking on day 37 was not confirmed. Contracting CD4+ clones appeared mostly in the CM and EM memory subsets, whereas CD8+ clones were enriched in EMRA.

Points on this clonotype: Its antigen target is currently unknown. One base away there is no much larger clone; base qualities are not given.

The sample consisted of PBMCs or a T cell subset sorted from them (not recorded which). Recombination joined TRBV7-9 with TRBJ1-1; TRBD1 might be the D gene, on 5 matching bases. This clonotype originated in a young man who had mild COVID-19 (a few samples of this study predate the infection). The sample titles of this study are shuffled in the database, so cell type and time point are left out; the donor was told from shared clones. The DNA sequence is as follows: TGTGCCAGCAGCTTAGTCGGGCAGGGACGGAAAGCTTTCTTT. Translated, this gives CASSLVGQGRKAFF.